This TCR beta chain was found in a study of OX40 agonist ivuxolimab in advanced cancers. Assay used: immunoSEQ multiplex PCR; TCRdb lists only in-frame clones, some missing. The sample lists about 66,000 clones, about 81% occurring once. The germline V gene encodes CDR1 LGHNA and CDR2 YNFKEQ. The CDR3 contains 15 residues. V was clipped by 1 base and J by 3 bases, with 7 bases between them. This receptor was identified in an adult with an advanced solid tumor such as melanoma, head and neck, liver or kidney cancer. Sequenced material: CD4+ or CD8+ T cells sorted from blood, taken in a trial of the OX40 agonist ivuxolimab. J is TRBJ1-6 and V is TRBV4-2, with no clear D. CDR3 DNA: TGTGCCAGCAGCCAAGCGGACCTCTATAATTCACCCCTCCACTTT. Protein product: CASSQADLYNSPLHF.